The 30 T cell receptor beta chains presented below share a single source sample, sequenced in a study of tumor-infiltrating lymphocytes in primary liver carcinoma. The template, around 520 ng total RNA, yielded TCR beta cDNA made with a constant-region primer. Nested multiplex PCR, run for three rounds with slightly modified ARM-PCR, yielded TCR beta libraries. The first two PCR rounds used TRBV1-TRBV30 forward primers with a C-beta reverse primer, 10 cycles each. MiXCR, applied by TCRdb to the multiplex PCR reads, yields one record per CDR3 protein. The repertoire has 300,000 to 350,000 distinct CDR3 sequences, roughly two thirds of them found once; the top ten carry 5.5% to 8%. RNA was extracted from whole blood without cell sorting, alongside germline DNA. The sample consisted of peripheral blood. The receptors shown here come from a man aged 40-49 years with primary liver carcinoma and hepatitis B virus infection.

This clonotype was observed at least ten times. The chain uses TRBV11-2 and TRBJ2-2; perhaps TRBD2 as D (5 bases). Trimming took 1 base from V and 4 from J, leaving 7 bases between them. CDR3 length: 14 residues. Germline CDR1 is SGHAT and CDR2 is FQNNGV. The CDR3 DNA follows: TGTGCCAGCAGCTTAGGCACTAGCACCGGGGAGCTGTTTTTT. Protein sequence: CASSLGTSTGELFF.

On this clonotype itself: One end of the junction does not line up with germline, which may come from a read error. The gene calls are TRBV4-2 and TRBJ2-1; 7 nucleotides agree with TRBD1. The CDR3 has 14 residues. CDR1 LGHNA and CDR2 YNFKEQ come from the germline V gene. CDR3 in amino acids: CASSQTGSYNGQFF. The DNA for the CDR3 is TGTGCCAGCAGCCAGACAGGGTCCTACAATGGGCAGTTCTTC.

Comment on this clonotype: Its ends do not fully match the called genes, so a read error is possible. The genes are TRBV11-2 and TRBJ1-1; D uncertain. The CDR3 extends over 12 amino acids. The germline V gene has CDR1 SGHAT and CDR2 FQNNGV. CDR3 DNA sequence: TGTGTCAACAGCTCTGGGAGCACTGAACCTTTCTTT. Protein sequence: CVNSSGSTEPFF.

This clonotype was picked up one time. V usage is TRBV7-9 and J usage is TRBJ1-1; D is unclear. This CDR3 is 14 amino acids long. The V end lost 1 base, the J end lost 6 bases, and 12 bases lay between the germline ends. CDR1 SEHNR and CDR2 FQNEAQ come from the germline V gene (reference sequence). The CDR3 reads CASSLVGPRPEAFF. DNA for the CDR3: TGTGCCAGCAGCTTAGTGGGTCCGCGACCTGAAGCTTTCTTT.

As concerns this clonotype: An end of the junction differs from the germline gene, which may be a read error. This chain connects TRBV13 to TRBJ2-7; 7 bases match TRBD1. The CDR3 is 14 residues long. The germline V gene encodes CDR1 PRHDT and CDR2 FYEKMQ (reference sequence). The CDR3 bases are TGTGCCAGCAGCTTTCCCCGACAGGGCCCTGAGCATTACTTC. Protein sequence: CASSFPRQGPEHYF.

This clonotype was observed a handful of times. A junction boundary mismatches the germline segment, possibly from a read error. The genes are TRBV5-1 and TRBJ2-7, with D possibly called TRBD1 or TRBD2 (6 bases each). CDR3 length equals 15 residues. Per germline, CDR1 SGHRS and CDR2 YFSETQ. CDR3 loop: CASSLEPGDSHEQYF. The CDR3, as DNA: TGCGCCAGCAGCTTGGAACCAGGGGACTCCCACGAGCAGTACTTC. Based on the CDR3 plus reference TRBV5-1 and TRBJ2-7, the full variable domain is KAGVTQTPRYLIKTRGQQVTLSCSPISGHRSVSWYQQTPGQGLQFLFEYFSETQRNKGNFPGRFSGRQFSNSRSEMNVSTLELGDSALYLCASSLEPGDSHEQYFGPGTRLTVT.

This clonotype was observed at least ten times. The rearrangement links TRBV12-3 or TRBV12-4 to TRBJ1-5; 8 nucleotides match TRBD1. The CDR3 consists of 14 residues. Germline trimming cut 5 bases from V and 4 bases from J; bases unmatched to any gene: 4. The CDR3 loop is CASSIQGGNQPQHF. CDR3 bases: TGTGCCAGCAGTATACAGGGGGGGAATCAGCCCCAGCATTTT.

This clonotype has ten or more counts. The chain combines TRBV12-3 or TRBV12-4 with TRBJ2-1, with 7 positions matching TRBD1. The CDR3 runs 14 residues. Germline trimming cut 6 bases from V and 4 bases from J; bases unmatched to any gene: 6. The CDR3 coding sequence is TGTGCCAGCAGGACGGGACAGAATTACAATGAGCAGTTCTTC. It codes for CASRTGQNYNEQFF.

The chain has TRBV11-2 and TRBJ2-2, with D maybe TRBD2 (6 bases). This CDR3 has 17 amino acids. The ends were cut back, 8 bases at V and 9 bases at J, with 28 bases in the middle. From germline, CDR1 is SGHAT and CDR2 FQNNGV. The CDR3, as DNA: TGTGCCAGCGGCGAACCATCAGGAGATCGGGGGTTACGGGAGCTGTTTTTT. This gives the protein CASGEPSGDRGLRELFF.

With regard to this clonotype: The germline gene is not matched at one end of the junction; a read error may be the cause. The J gene is TRBJ2-4, the V gene TRBV10-1, with a weak D call TRBD1 (6 bases). Germline V gives CDR1 WNHNN, CDR2 SYGVQD (reference sequence). The CDR3 totals 15 residues. This chain's CDR3 is CASSAETGMESIQYF. CDR3 coding DNA: TGCGCCAGTAGTGCCGAGACAGGCATGGAAAGCATTCAGTACTTC.

About this clonotype: At one boundary the junction diverges from the germline segment, which might be a read error. The J gene is TRBJ2-7, the V gene TRBV12-5; 9 nucleotides agree with TRBD1. The CDR3 runs to 14 residues. Germline CDR1 LGHNT, CDR2 FRNRAP. CDR3 loop: CPSDTGQGYYEQYF. CDR3 bases: TGTCCTAGTGATACAGGACAGGGGTACTACGAGCAGTACTTC.

This clonotype has a handful of counts. A much larger clonotype is one base distant, so this may be a read error. The chain recombines TRBV5-4 with TRBJ2-5; no firm D call. The germline V and J ends were trimmed by 5 bases and 2 bases, with 7 bases remaining between them. The CDR3 runs 12 residues. Germline lookup yields CDR1 SGHNT and CDR2 YYREEE (reference sequence). The CDR3 coding sequence is TGTGCCAGCAGTCGACTGCAAGAGACCCAGTACTTC. Protein: CASSRLQETQYF.

In its sample, this clonotype was seen once. At one end, the junction sequence differs from germline, possibly due to a read error. V and J are TRBV29-1 and TRBJ2-3; 7 bases fit TRBD1. CDR1 and CDR2 from the germline V gene are SQVTM and ANQGSEA. The CDR3 runs to 14 residues. The CDR3 DNA reads as TGCAGCATTAGGACAGGACTGGCTTCAGATACGCACTATTTT. This codes for CSIRTGLASDTHYF.

At least ten counts were recorded for this clonotype. The CDR3 loop reads CASTGTSGGITYEQYF. The DNA for the CDR3 is TGTGCCAGTACCGGGACTAGCGGGGGTATTACCTACGAGCAGTACTTC. This rearrangement joins TRBV6-1 to TRBJ2-7; 14 bases map to TRBD2. The CDR3 sequence is 16 residues long. From germline, CDR1 is MNHNS and CDR2 SASEGT. Losses at the gene ends were 9 bases for V and 2 bases for J; bases not matched to a gene: 9.

Turning to this clonotype: At one of its ends the junction is not consistent with the germline gene, which may arise from a read error. This rearrangement joins TRBV11-2 to TRBJ2-1; TRBD2 agrees at 8 bases. CDR3 length: 13 residues. From germline, CDR1 is SGHAT and CDR2 FQNNGV. The CDR3 sequence: CASMRLARYERFF. In DNA form, the CDR3 reads TGTGCCAGCATGCGACTAGCGCGGTATGAGCGGTTCTTC. The whole variable domain, remainder taken from reference TRBV11-2 and TRBJ2-1, is EAGVAQSPRYKIIEKRQSVAFWCNPISGHATLYWYQQILGQGPKLLIQFQNNGVVDDSQLPKDRFSAERLKGVDSTLKIQPAKLEDSAVYLCASMRLARYERFFGPGTRLTVL.

In its sample, this clonotype was seen a few times. A much larger clone differs by one base, so this may be a read error. This chain connects TRBV11-2 to TRBJ2-4, with 8 bases that match TRBD2. The CDR3 sequence is 20 residues long. Germline V gene lookup returns CDR1 SGHAT and CDR2 FQNNGV. CDR3 protein: CTSSLPARGGGSLAKNIQYF. The CDR3 nucleotides read TGTACCAGCAGCTTACCAGCACGGGGGGGGGGAAGTTTGGCCAAAAACATTCAGTACTTC.

A few counts support this clonotype. The J gene is TRBJ2-5, the V gene TRBV28; TRBD2 agrees at 9 bases. V was pared by 4 bases and J by 5 bases, with 5 bases of the junction left unmatched. The CDR3 is 14 residues long. Germline CDR1 MDHEN, CDR2 SYDVKM. The DNA for the CDR3 is TGTGCCAGCAGTTCCCTAGCGGGAACGGAGACCCAGTACTTC. This translates into CASSSLAGTETQYF.

V usage is TRBV5-4 and J usage is TRBJ2-7; no firm D call. V lost 5 bases to trimming and J lost 0 bases, with 9 bases between them. The CDR3 length is 13 residues. Looked up from germline, CDR1 is SGHNT and CDR2 is YYREEE (reference sequence). The DNA of the CDR3 is TGTGCCAGCAGTACGGAAATCTCCTACGAGCAGTACTTC. Translation gives CASSTEISYEQYF.

This clonotype was recorded only once. A much larger clone lies a single base off, so this may be a read error. This sequence joins TRBV6-1 and TRBJ2-5; D uncertain. The CDR3 totals 14 residues. The germline CDR1 and CDR2 sequences are MNHNS and SASEGT. Here the CDR3 reads CAGSEEPRSKTQYF. CDR3 sequence (DNA): TGTGCCGGCAGTGAAGAGCCTAGAAGTAAGACCCAGTACTTC.

This clonotype was observed a few times. The V call is TRBV5-4, the J call TRBJ1-2; a weak D match, TRBD1 (5 bases). Germline CDR1 and CDR2: SGHNT and YYREEE (reference sequence). This CDR3 has 12 residues. V lost 0 bases and J 8 bases, leaving 8 bases between the germline ends. CDR3 sequence: CASSLAGDGYTF. The CDR3 DNA reads TGTGCCAGCAGCTTGGCTGGGGACGGCTACACCTTC.

This clonotype has only a few counts. The J gene is TRBJ2-7, the V gene TRBV5-1; 7 bases align to TRBD1. Germline CDR1 reads SGHRS; CDR2 reads YFSETQ. V lost 4 bases to trimming and J lost 6 bases; unmatched junction nucleotides: 16. There are 16 residues in the CDR3. CDR3 amino acids: CASSPNPAGTAGEQYF. The CDR3 coding sequence is TGCGCCAGCAGCCCCAATCCGGCCGGGACAGCCGGCGAGCAGTACTTC.

This clonotype showed up many times. The V call is TRBV6-5, the J call TRBJ1-2; D is unresolved. The CDR3 has 15 residues. Germline CDR1 and CDR2: MNHEY and SVGAGI. Trimming stripped 5 bases from V and 2 bases from J, with 15 bases between. The CDR3, as DNA: TGTGCCAGCAGTCCGGTCCTACCCCCGAACTATGGCTACACCTTC. Amino acids: CASSPVLPPNYGYTF.

Worth noting for this clonotype: The missing conserved phenylalanine or tryptophan at the end of this CDR3 makes a read error likely. The chain couples TRBV11-3 to TRBJ2-7; D not resolved. Germline CDR1 is SGHNT and CDR2 is YENEEA. The CDR3 extends over 13 amino acids. The CDR3 loop is CVSSRGQAYEQYL. Written as DNA, the CDR3 is TGTGTCAGCAGCCGTGGGCAGGCCTACGAGCAGTACTTA.

This clonotype was observed at least ten times. The V gene is TRBV6-5, the J gene TRBJ2-7; D perhaps matches TRBD2 (6 bases). CDR1 and CDR2 from the germline V gene are MNHEY and SVGAGI. This CDR3 is built from 15 residues. The V gene lost 2 bases and the J gene lost 1 base, with 12 bases spanning the gap. The CDR3 bases are TGTGCCAGCAGTTACGCCGGGAGTGGGTCCTACGAGCAGTACTTC. This gives the protein CASSYAGSGSYEQYF.

This clonotype showed up many times. The chain joins TRBV6-1 to TRBJ1-1; D is undetermined. The CDR3 is 12 residues long. The V and J ends lost 5 bases and 4 bases respectively, with 8 bases between them. The germline V gene has CDR1 MNHNS and CDR2 SASEGT. The CDR3 sequence is CASSPPSTEAFF. As DNA, the CDR3 is TGTGCCAGCAGTCCCCCTTCCACTGAAGCTTTCTTT.

The rearrangement joins TRBV6-5 to TRBJ2-7; 9 nucleotides match TRBD2. V was clipped by 8 bases and J by 0 bases; unmatched bases: 2. CDR1 MNHEY and CDR2 SVGAGI come from the germline V gene. The CDR3 length is 13 residues. The CDR3 reads CASGLAYSYEQYF. The CDR3 DNA is TGTGCCAGCGGACTAGCGTACTCCTACGAGCAGTACTTC.

The chain employs TRBV28 and TRBJ2-7; 8 bases match TRBD2. This CDR3 spans 15 amino acids. Germline V lookup: CDR1 MDHEN, CDR2 SYDVKM. Losses at the gene ends were 6 bases for V and 5 bases for J; bases not matched to a gene: 12. The CDR3 sequence: CASRQGLEGSHEQYF. CDR3 bases: TGTGCCAGCAGGCAGGGACTAGAGGGTTCTCACGAGCAGTACTTC.

The chain links TRBV6-1 to TRBJ1-2; D is perhaps TRBD1 (6 bases). Trimming pared 10 bases from V and 8 bases from J, leaving 11 bases between. The germline V gene has CDR1 MNHNS and CDR2 SASEGT. The CDR3 is made up of 10 amino acids. In DNA, the CDR3 is TGTGCCACACAGGGTCGGGGCTACACCTTC. This codes for CATQGRGYTF.

The V call is TRBV7-9, the J call TRBJ2-1; either TRBD1 or TRBD2 may fit D (5 bases each). The V and J ends lost 3 bases and 3 bases respectively, with 12 bases between them. The CDR3 spans 15 residues. Germline V CDR1 and CDR2: SEHNR, FQNEAQ (reference sequence). In nucleotides, the CDR3 is TGTGCCAGCAGCTTGGTATTGGGGGACTACAATGAGCAGTTCTTC. Translating gives CASSLVLGDYNEQFF.

This clonotype was observed a few times. The V call is TRBV29-1, the J call TRBJ1-1, with TRBD1 as a possible D gene (6 bases). The CDR3 has 14 residues. Germline V gives CDR1 SQVTM, CDR2 ANQGSEA. V shed 5 bases and J shed 7 bases, with 20 bases lying between them. CDR3 sequence: CSVLLLQGRSEAFF. The DNA for the CDR3 is TGCAGCGTTCTACTCCTCCAGGGGAGGAGTGAAGCTTTCTTT.